These 26 T cell receptor beta chains originate from one sample sequenced in a study of early T cells in non-severe SARS-CoV-2 infection. From the 5' RACE reads, TCRdb called clonotypes with MiXCR, one entry per CDR3 protein. The data hold some 45,000 distinct CDR3 sequences, with approximately 9% observed a single time. Sequences were derived from whole blood, sampled at baseline. These receptors were obtained from an adult who was a healthcare worker with PCR-confirmed SARS-CoV-2 infection or an uninfected control (not recorded which).

This clonotype was seen at least ten times. This chain links TRBV3-1 with TRBJ1-5, with 11 bases aligning to TRBD1. The V and J ends lost 1 base and 5 bases, in that order; junction bases with no gene match: 1. Per the germline V gene, CDR1 is LGHDT and CDR2 is YNNKEL (reference sequence). The CDR3 has 15 amino acids. The CDR3 loop is CASSQGTGGDQPQHF. For the CDR3, the DNA is TGTGCCAGCAGCCAAGGGACAGGGGGCGATCAGCCCCAGCATTTT.

The chain couples TRBV5-8 to TRBJ1-5, with D possibly matching TRBD1 (6 bases). The CDR3 runs 14 residues. The ends were cut back, 2 bases at V and 2 bases at J, with 8 bases in the middle. Per the germline V gene, CDR1 is SGHTS and CDR2 is YDEGEE. The CDR3 protein is CASSFRGRNQPQHF. DNA for the CDR3: TGTGCCAGCAGCTTCAGGGGTCGCAATCAGCCCCAGCATTTT.

There are a few counts of this clonotype. The chain carries TRBV7-9 and TRBJ1-2; 7 bases fit TRBD1. V shed 0 bases, J shed 6 bases, and the junction held 4 bases outside the gene matches. The V gene's germline CDR1 is SEHNR and CDR2 FQNEAQ (reference sequence). The CDR3 sequence is 14 residues long. Written as DNA, the CDR3 is TGTGCCAGCAGCTTAGCCGGGACAGTAAATGGCTACACCTTC. Translated: CASSLAGTVNGYTF.

This clonotype occurred many times. The chain employs TRBV7-9 and TRBJ2-1, with D unclear. Germline-derived CDR1 and CDR2 are SEHNR and FQNEAQ (reference sequence). The CDR3 consists of 18 residues. The V end was cut by 1 base, the J end by 0 bases, with 16 bases between. CDR3 sequence (DNA): TGTGCCAGCAGCTTAGTGTTCCGGCTAGAAAGCTCCTACAATGAGCAGTTCTTC. Residues: CASSLVFRLESSYNEQFF. The complete variable domain, with remaining parts taken from reference TRBV7-9 and TRBJ2-1, reads DTGVSQNPRHKITKRGQNVTFRCDPISEHNRLYWYRQTLGQGPEFLTYFQNEAQLEKSRLLSDRFSAERPKGSFSTLEIQRTEQGDSAMYLCASSLVFRLESSYNEQFFGPGTRLTVL.

This chain joins TRBV6-5 and TRBJ2-7; 7 bases align to TRBD1. Per germline, CDR1 MNHEY and CDR2 SVGAGI. V trimming: 6 bases; J trimming: 5 bases; junction bases outside the gene matches: 7. This CDR3 region has 13 residues. This CDR3 reads CASSRGQFDEQYF. The CDR3 bases are TGTGCCAGCAGCAGGGGACAGTTCGACGAGCAGTACTTC.

This clonotype was found a few times. V usage is TRBV18 and J usage is TRBJ2-2; D ambiguous. The CDR3 totals 13 residues. The germline CDR1 and CDR2 sequences are KGHSH and LQKENI. Trimming took off 3 bases at V and 6 bases at J, with 8 bases between the two ends. The CDR3 DNA reads as TGTGCCAGCTCACCGACGTGGCCCGGGGAGCTGTTTTTT. Translating gives CASSPTWPGELFF.

This clonotype was detected a few times. The chain joins TRBV6-1 to TRBJ1-4; D unresolved. Germline values: CDR1 MNHNS, CDR2 SASEGT. V lost 0 bases and J 3 bases, leaving 8 bases between the germline ends. The CDR3 has 15 amino acids. CDR3 nucleotides: TGTGCCAGCAGTGAAGCGGTCGGGGCTAATGAAAAACTGTTTTTT. Its protein is CASSEAVGANEKLFF.

This clonotype appeared many times. The chain is built from TRBV20-1 and TRBJ2-3, with TRBD2 matching 8 bases. The CDR3 sequence is 13 residues long. Trimming at V came to 4 bases and at J to 6 bases, leaving 6 bases not matched to a gene. The V gene's germline CDR1 is DFQATT and CDR2 SNEGSKA (reference sequence). CDR3 region: CSAKGLVPDTQYF. The DNA for the CDR3 is TGCAGTGCTAAGGGACTAGTTCCTGATACGCAGTATTTT.

V and J are TRBV24-1 and TRBJ2-1; 8 bases align to TRBD1. There are 13 residues in the CDR3. J was trimmed by 0 bases and V by 10 bases; bases with no gene match: 1. Germline V gives CDR1 KGHDR, CDR2 SFDVKD. CDR3 residues: CATQGASYNEQFF. The DNA for the CDR3 is TGTGCCACGCAGGGGGCCTCCTACAATGAGCAGTTCTTC.

The gene calls are TRBV11-2 and TRBJ2-3; TRBD2 matches at 8 bases. The germline CDR1 and CDR2 sequences are SGHAT and FQNNGV. The CDR3 sequence is 16 residues long. After removal of 5 bases from V and 2 bases from J, the junction contained 9 bases not matched to a gene. The chain's CDR3 is CASSRQVLAATDTQYF. The CDR3 bases are TGTGCCAGCAGCCGCCAAGTACTAGCGGCCACAGATACGCAGTATTTT.

Only a few counts were recorded for this clonotype. The genes are TRBV28 and TRBJ2-7, with D possibly matching TRBD2 (5 bases). The CDR3 length is 13 residues. Germline V gene lookup returns CDR1 MDHEN and CDR2 SYDVKM. V lost 7 bases and J 1 base, leaving 11 bases between the germline ends. The CDR3 sequence: CASIPPGSYEQYF. The CDR3 DNA reads TGTGCCAGCATCCCGCCGGGGTCCTACGAGCAGTACTTC.

This clonotype was seen at least ten times. The chain joins TRBV11-2 to TRBJ1-2, with D possibly matching TRBD1 (5 bases). Trimming removed 5 bases from V and 8 bases from J, with 15 bases in between. The CDR3 totals 13 residues. The V gene's germline CDR1 is SGHAT and CDR2 FQNNGV. The CDR3 here is CASSVTAFRGYTF. The CDR3 bases are TGTGCCAGCAGCGTGACAGCTTTCAGGGGCTACACCTTC.

This clonotype was counted ten times or more. The J gene is TRBJ1-1, the V gene TRBV7-9; D is possibly TRBD1 (6 bases). Germline loops: CDR1 SEHNR, CDR2 FQNEAQ (reference sequence). The CDR3 consists of 14 residues. V lost 10 bases and J lost 0, with 15 bases in between. This CDR3 reads CAISDRPMNTEAFF. For the CDR3, the DNA is TGTGCCATTTCGGACAGACCGATGAACACTGAAGCTTTCTTT.

This clonotype has just a few counts. The chain has TRBV27 and TRBJ2-7, with D unresolved. CDR1 MNHEY and CDR2 SMNVEV come from the germline V gene (reference sequence). The CDR3 has 15 amino acids. V lost 3 bases to trimming and J lost 2 bases, with 14 bases between them. The DNA for the CDR3 is TGTGCCAGCAGTTTTCAGTTCTCCTTAACCTACGAGCAGTACTTC. Its protein is CASSFQFSLTYEQYF.

This clonotype has a count of ten or more. The J gene is TRBJ1-1, the V gene TRBV18, with D maybe TRBD1 (5 bases). In germline, CDR1 is KGHSH, CDR2 LQKENI. The V end was cut by 5 bases, the J end by 3 bases, with 19 bases between. The CDR3 loop spans 16 amino acids. The CDR3 reads CASSEGQGWKDTEAFF. For the CDR3, the DNA is TGTGCCAGCTCAGAAGGCCAGGGCTGGAAGGACACTGAAGCTTTCTTT. The variable domain in full, with the rest retrieved from reference TRBV18 and TRBJ1-1, is NAGVMQNPRHLVRRRGQEARLRCSPMKGHSHVYWYRQLPEEGLKFMVYLQKENIIDESGMPKERFSAEFPKEGPSILRIQQVVRGDSAAYFCASSEGQGWKDTEAFFGQGTRLTVV.

This clonotype was seen a handful of times. This chain uses TRBV30 with TRBJ2-3, with D unresolved. The ends were cut back, 3 bases at V and 9 bases at J, with 13 bases in the middle. Germline values: CDR1 GTSNPN, CDR2 SVGIG (reference sequence). The CDR3 totals 12 residues. CDR3 bases: TGTGCCTGGAGCCGGGCCCCGGACACGCAGTATTTT. Translated: CAWSRAPDTQYF.

Many counts were recorded for this clonotype. The chain links TRBV30 to TRBJ1-1; D is unclear. The CDR3 loop spans 12 amino acids. The germline CDR1 and CDR2 sequences are GTSNPN and SVGIG (reference sequence). The V gene lost 6 bases and the J gene lost 3 bases, with 11 bases spanning the gap. In DNA, the CDR3 is TGTGCCTGTTGGCCTATGGACACTGAAGCTTTCTTT. Its translation: CACWPMDTEAFF.

The gene calls are TRBV18 and TRBJ1-1, with 9 bases that match TRBD1. V lost 0 bases to trimming and J lost 4 bases; unmatched junction nucleotides: 9. Germline lookup yields CDR1 KGHSH and CDR2 LQKENI. The CDR3 contains 17 residues. In DNA, the CDR3 is TGTGCCAGCTCACCACCGGGACAGGGAGTGGTTGGCACTGAAGCTTTCTTT. It yields the protein CASSPPGQGVVGTEAFF.

Many counts were recorded for this clonotype. The chain links TRBV27 to TRBJ1-2; 10 bases are shared with TRBD1. Germline-derived CDR1 and CDR2 are MNHEY and SMNVEV (reference sequence). The CDR3 runs to 12 residues. V shed 5 bases and J 12 bases; nucleotides not matched to a gene: 6. The CDR3 loop reads CASSNDRGLHTF. CDR3 nucleotide sequence: TGTGCCAGCAGTAATGACAGGGGGCTCCACACCTTC.

This clonotype was observed many times. The V gene is TRBV12-3 or TRBV12-4, the J gene TRBJ1-1; 9 nucleotides line up with TRBD1. The CDR3 spans 14 residues. Losses at the gene ends were 5 bases for V and 4 bases for J; bases not matched to a gene: 5. CDR3 protein: CASSAGTGFTEAFF. As DNA, the CDR3 is TGTGCCAGCAGTGCCGGGACAGGGTTCACTGAAGCTTTCTTT.

This clonotype was seen more than once but under ten times. This sequence joins TRBV18 and TRBJ2-7; D may correspond to TRBD1 or TRBD2 (5 bases each). Germline values: CDR1 KGHSH, CDR2 LQKENI. The CDR3 covers 15 residues. V dropped 4 bases and J dropped 6 bases, with 19 bases sitting between them. The CDR3 region is CASSQIPGTGLEQYF. CDR3 sequence (DNA): TGTGCCAGCTCACAGATCCCCGGGACGGGCCTCGAGCAGTACTTC.

CDR3 residues: CASMPPGPDTQYF. The CDR3 region has the DNA TGTGCCAGCATGCCCCCCGGCCCGGATACGCAGTATTTT. The V call is TRBV6-2 or TRBV6-3, the J call TRBJ2-3; unclear D gene. V was shortened by 7 bases and J by 6 bases, with 14 bases between the two germline ends. The CDR3 extends over 13 amino acids. In germline, CDR1 is MNHEY, CDR2 SVGEGT.

This clonotype came up a few times. This sequence joins TRBV7-2 and TRBJ2-7, with unresolved D. Germline CDR1 reads SGHTA; CDR2 reads FQGNSA. V dropped 1 base and J dropped 6 bases, with 10 bases sitting between them. The CDR3 sequence is 13 residues long. The CDR3 reads CASSLVLRSEQYF. The CDR3, as DNA: TGTGCCAGCAGCTTAGTCTTGCGCAGCGAGCAGTACTTC.

The table lists this clonotype with many counts. V gene TRBV11-2 combines with J gene TRBJ2-5, with D unclear. This CDR3 spans 13 amino acids. Per the germline V gene, CDR1 is SGHAT and CDR2 is FQNNGV. V was pared by 5 bases and J by 3 bases, with 10 bases between. CDR3 sequence (DNA): TGTGCCAGCAGCGGGCAGGAGAAAGAGACCCAGTACTTC. Amino acid sequence: CASSGQEKETQYF.

This clonotype was seen repeatedly, ten times or more. The chain is built from TRBV7-9 and TRBJ2-5, with 11 positions matching TRBD1. Per germline, CDR1 SEHNR and CDR2 FQNEAQ (reference sequence). This CDR3 spans 19 amino acids. Losses at the gene ends were 5 bases for V and 5 bases for J; bases not matched to a gene: 19. The CDR3 DNA reads as TGTGCCAGCAGCCCGTTGCCGCCCCCAGGGACAGGGGGTTTGGAGACCCAGTACTTC. The encoded protein is CASSPLPPPGTGGLETQYF.

This clonotype was seen many times. V and J are TRBV25-1 and TRBJ2-5, with TRBD2 as a possible D gene (6 bases). Germline-derived CDR1 and CDR2 are MGHDK and SYGVNS. This CDR3 is 15 amino acids long. V shed 2 bases and J shed 3 bases, with 13 bases lying between them. CDR3 sequence reads: CASSEARPGEETQYF. CDR3 sequence (DNA): TGTGCCAGCAGTGAAGCCCGGCCGGGGGAAGAGACCCAGTACTTC.